A selection of T cell receptor beta chains follows, all from one sample in a study of cytomegalovirus exposure and HLA in healthy donors. The assay was immunoSEQ multiplex PCR, and TCRdb's table has in-frame clones only and misses some. The data show about 140,000 clones, 90% to 95% seen once. The source material was PBMCs. The origin of the receptors is a man younger than 30 in good health and CMV-seronegative. The CDR3 runs from the conserved cysteine through the conserved F or W. Each record gives: J gene, clone size, D gene, V gene, CDR3 protein, CDR3 DNA. A D gene is named only where the DNA matches it firmly. Not all rows give a size; the values are once, few, many and, for expanded clones, a class.

j_call: TRBJ1-2; clone_size: NA; d_call: NA; v_call: TRBV6-5; cdr3_aa: CASRPGPVGHGYTF; cdr3_nt: TGTGCCAGCAGGCCCGGGCCCGTGGGGCATGGCTACACCTTC
j_call: TRBJ2-7; clone_size: NA; d_call: TRBD2; v_call: TRBV5-4; cdr3_aa: CASSLASGGKQYF; cdr3_nt: TGTGCCAGCAGCTTGGCTAGCGGGGGGAAACAGTACTTC
j_call: TRBJ1-2; clone_size: NA; d_call: NA; v_call: TRBV9; cdr3_aa: CASSAGAEGYTF; cdr3_nt: TGTGCCAGCAGCGCAGGGGCGGAAGGCTACACCTTC
j_call: TRBJ2-3; clone_size: NA; d_call: NA; v_call: TRBV13; cdr3_aa: CASTRGLGTTDTQYF; cdr3_nt: TGTGCCAGCACCCGGGGTCTGGGAACCACAGATACGCAGTATTTT
j_call: TRBJ1-5; clone_size: few; d_call: NA; v_call: TRBV5-4; cdr3_aa: CASSLSSQPQHF; cdr3_nt: TGTGCCAGCAGCTTGTCTAGTCAGCCCCAGCATTTT
j_call: TRBJ2-1; clone_size: NA; d_call: TRBD2; v_call: TRBV18; cdr3_aa: CASSPTRTSGGNEQFF; cdr3_nt: TGTGCCAGCTCACCCACACGGACTAGCGGGGGTAATGAGCAGTTCTTC
j_call: TRBJ2-5; clone_size: NA; d_call: NA; v_call: TRBV4-1; cdr3_aa: CASSPKVSKTAETQYF; cdr3_nt: TGCGCCAGCAGCCCAAAGGTTAGCAAGACGGCGGAGACCCAGTACTTC
j_call: TRBJ1-4; clone_size: once; d_call: TRBD1; v_call: TRBV7-9; cdr3_aa: CASSPGTAEKLFF; cdr3_nt: TGTGCCAGCAGCCCAGGGACAGCGGAAAAACTGTTTTTT
j_call: TRBJ2-7; clone_size: NA; d_call: NA; v_call: TRBV5-1; cdr3_aa: CASSRGAREQYF; cdr3_nt: TGCGCCAGCAGTCGGGGGGCTCGGGAGCAGTACTTC
j_call: TRBJ1-2; clone_size: NA; d_call: NA; v_call: TRBV7-2; cdr3_aa: CASSLITEHGYTF; cdr3_nt: TGTGCCAGCAGCTTAATTACAGAACATGGCTACACCTTC
j_call: TRBJ1-1; clone_size: NA; d_call: NA; v_call: TRBV5-6; cdr3_aa: CASSLGTPGDTEAFF; cdr3_nt: TGTGCCAGCAGCTTGGGGACGCCCGGGGACACTGAAGCTTTCTTT
j_call: TRBJ2-5; clone_size: once; d_call: TRBD2; v_call: TRBV4-1; cdr3_aa: CASSQEVRASGRETQYF; cdr3_nt: TGCGCCAGCAGCCAAGAAGTACGGGCTAGCGGTCGGGAGACCCAGTACTTC
j_call: TRBJ1-1; clone_size: once; d_call: NA; v_call: TRBV5-1; cdr3_aa: CASSLAAGPNTEAFF; cdr3_nt: TGCGCCAGCAGCTTGGCGGCAGGGCCGAACACTGAAGCTTTCTTT
j_call: TRBJ1-5; clone_size: few; d_call: NA; v_call: TRBV6-4; cdr3_aa: CASSREISNQPQHF; cdr3_nt: TGTGCCAGCAGTAGAGAAATTAGCAATCAGCCCCAGCATTTT
j_call: TRBJ2-2; clone_size: NA; d_call: TRBD1; v_call: TRBV2; cdr3_aa: CASGRTGPNTGELFF; cdr3_nt: TGTGCCAGCGGACGGACAGGGCCGAACACCGGGGAGCTGTTTTTT
j_call: TRBJ1-5; clone_size: NA; d_call: TRBD1; v_call: TRBV10-2; cdr3_aa: CASKQGRGNQPQHF; cdr3_nt: TGCGCCAGCAAACAGGGGCGCGGTAATCAGCCCCAGCATTTT
j_call: TRBJ1-1; clone_size: NA; d_call: TRBD1; v_call: TRBV2; cdr3_aa: CASARDQGENTEAFF; cdr3_nt: TGTGCCTCCGCACGGGACCAGGGGGAGAACACTGAAGCTTTCTTT
j_call: TRBJ1-2; clone_size: NA; d_call: NA; v_call: TRBV6-1; cdr3_aa: CASSEFYTGSSSGYTF; cdr3_nt: TGTGCCAGCAGTGAATTTTATACAGGATCGTCGAGTGGCTACACCTTC
j_call: TRBJ1-1; clone_size: NA; d_call: NA; v_call: TRBV27; cdr3_aa: CASSSASRSSEAFF; cdr3_nt: TGTGCCAGCAGTTCCGCCTCCAGATCGTCTGAAGCTTTCTTT
j_call: TRBJ2-3; clone_size: NA; d_call: TRBD2; v_call: TRBV9; cdr3_aa: CASNSGLAADTQYF; cdr3_nt: TGTGCCAGCAACTCAGGACTAGCGGCAGATACGCAGTATTTT
j_call: TRBJ2-2; clone_size: NA; d_call: NA; v_call: TRBV6-5; cdr3_aa: CASTRGLNTGELFF; cdr3_nt: TGTGCCAGCACCCGAGGTCTGAACACCGGGGAGCTGTTTTTT
j_call: TRBJ1-6; clone_size: once; d_call: TRBD1; v_call: TRBV13; cdr3_aa: CASSFSTRDRNSPLHF; cdr3_nt: TGTGCCAGCAGTTTTTCAACCCGGGACAGGAATTCACCCCTCCACTTT
j_call: TRBJ2-1; clone_size: NA; d_call: TRBD2; v_call: TRBV11-3; cdr3_aa: CASSFLSGRAISYNEQFF; cdr3_nt: TGTGCCAGCAGCTTCCTAAGCGGGAGGGCTATCTCCTACAATGAGCAGTTCTTC
j_call: TRBJ2-2; clone_size: NA; d_call: TRBD2; v_call: TRBV7-6; cdr3_aa: CASRPTSGRNTGELFF; cdr3_nt: TGTGCCAGCAGACCGACTAGCGGGAGGAACACCGGGGAGCTGTTTTTT
j_call: TRBJ2-5; clone_size: NA; d_call: TRBD2; v_call: TRBV19; cdr3_aa: CASSIGGLAGGPKETQYF; cdr3_nt: TGTGCCAGTAGTATCGGGGGACTAGCGGGGGGCCCGAAAGAGACCCAGTACTTC
j_call: TRBJ2-3; clone_size: NA; d_call: NA; v_call: TRBV2; cdr3_aa: CASSAGIRTDTQYF; cdr3_nt: TGTGCCAGCAGTGCGGGAATCCGTACAGATACGCAGTATTTT
j_call: TRBJ2-6; clone_size: NA; d_call: NA; v_call: TRBV27; cdr3_aa: CASSLYRSGAGANVLTF; cdr3_nt: TGTGCCAGCAGTTTATACCGATCAGGGGCTGGGGCCAACGTCCTGACTTTC
j_call: TRBJ2-4; clone_size: NA; d_call: NA; v_call: TRBV5-4; cdr3_aa: CASSLVGGGNIQYF; cdr3_nt: TGTGCCAGCAGCTTGGTAGGCGGAGGGAACATTCAGTACTTC
j_call: TRBJ2-1; clone_size: NA; d_call: TRBD2; v_call: TRBV29-1; cdr3_aa: CSASGGSYNEQFF; cdr3_nt: TGCAGCGCTAGCGGGGGCTCCTACAATGAGCAGTTCTTC
j_call: TRBJ2-1; clone_size: NA; d_call: NA; v_call: TRBV5-1; cdr3_aa: CASSLYRNNEQFF; cdr3_nt: TGCGCCAGCAGCCTATACAGGAACAATGAGCAGTTCTTC
j_call: TRBJ2-1; clone_size: few; d_call: NA; v_call: TRBV7-2; cdr3_aa: CASSPDNEQFF; cdr3_nt: TGTGCCAGCAGCCCAGACAATGAGCAGTTCTTC
j_call: TRBJ1-1; clone_size: NA; d_call: NA; v_call: TRBV7-6; cdr3_aa: CASSPGMNTEAFF; cdr3_nt: TGTGCCAGCAGCCCGGGGATGAACACTGAAGCTTTCTTT
j_call: TRBJ1-2; clone_size: NA; d_call: NA; v_call: TRBV12-5; cdr3_aa: CASGLPLWGSYTF; cdr3_nt: TGTGCTAGTGGTTTGCCTCTCTGGGGCAGCTACACCTTC
j_call: TRBJ1-2; clone_size: once; d_call: NA; v_call: TRBV27; cdr3_aa: CASSLFGRSNYGYTF; cdr3_nt: TGTGCCAGCAGTTTATTTGGCAGGTCTAACTATGGCTACACCTTC
j_call: TRBJ1-2; clone_size: NA; d_call: NA; v_call: TRBV5-1; cdr3_aa: CASSLEGAPSYGYTF; cdr3_nt: TGCGCCAGCAGCTTGGAAGGGGCCCCCAGCTATGGCTACACCTTC
j_call: TRBJ1-4; clone_size: NA; d_call: NA; v_call: TRBV30; cdr3_aa: CAWSRLSTNEKLFF; cdr3_nt: TGTGCCTGGAGCCGACTTTCAACTAATGAAAAACTGTTTTTT
j_call: TRBJ1-1; clone_size: NA; d_call: NA; v_call: TRBV11-3; cdr3_aa: CASSLGPGSTAFF; cdr3_nt: TGTGCCAGCAGCCTTGGTCCAGGGTCTACAGCTTTCTTT
j_call: TRBJ2-1; clone_size: NA; d_call: TRBD1; v_call: TRBV25-1; cdr3_aa: CASSLRPGQGTYNEQFF; cdr3_nt: TGTGCCAGCAGTTTGCGACCGGGACAGGGGACCTACAATGAGCAGTTCTTC
j_call: TRBJ1-1; clone_size: NA; d_call: NA; v_call: TRBV11-2; cdr3_aa: CASSLVLNTEAFF; cdr3_nt: TGTGCCAGCAGCCTCGTTCTGAACACTGAAGCTTTCTTT
j_call: TRBJ1-2; clone_size: few; d_call: NA; v_call: TRBV11-2; cdr3_aa: CATEVNYGYTF; cdr3_nt: TGTGCCACCGAGGTTAACTATGGCTACACCTTC
j_call: TRBJ2-1; clone_size: NA; d_call: NA; v_call: TRBV29-1; cdr3_aa: CSVEGGSWDEQFF; cdr3_nt: TGCAGCGTTGAAGGAGGGAGTTGGGATGAGCAGTTCTTC
j_call: TRBJ2-3; clone_size: once; d_call: NA; v_call: TRBV7-5; cdr3_aa: CARSGTSGRSPRPVDTQYF; cdr3_nt: TGTGCCAGAAGCGGGACTAGCGGGAGGAGCCCTCGGCCAGTTGATACGCAGTATTTT
j_call: TRBJ1-1; clone_size: few; d_call: TRBD1; v_call: TRBV25-1; cdr3_aa: CASSDRGLTEAFF; cdr3_nt: TGTGCCAGCAGCGACAGGGGATTAACTGAAGCTTTCTTT
j_call: TRBJ1-6; clone_size: few; d_call: NA; v_call: TRBV6-5; cdr3_aa: CASSYSVSTRSPLHF; cdr3_nt: TGTGCCAGCAGTTACTCGGTCAGTACGCGGTCACCCCTCCACTTT
j_call: TRBJ1-6; clone_size: NA; d_call: NA; v_call: TRBV6-6; cdr3_aa: CASSYSPGSLPLHF; cdr3_nt: TGTGCCAGCAGTTACTCCCCAGGGTCTCTACCCCTCCACTTT
j_call: TRBJ2-7; clone_size: NA; d_call: NA; v_call: TRBV10-3; cdr3_aa: CAISEILSRGRVGEQYF; cdr3_nt: TGTGCCATCAGTGAGATTCTTAGTAGGGGGAGAGTCGGCGAGCAGTACTTC
j_call: TRBJ2-7; clone_size: NA; d_call: TRBD1; v_call: TRBV7-8; cdr3_aa: CASSFPGQGLTYEQYF; cdr3_nt: TGTGCCAGCAGCTTTCCGGGACAGGGGCTTACCTACGAGCAGTACTTC
j_call: TRBJ2-7; clone_size: NA; d_call: TRBD2; v_call: TRBV20-1; cdr3_aa: CSGRGDYEQYF; cdr3_nt: TGCAGTGGACGGGGGGACTACGAGCAGTACTTC
j_call: TRBJ2-1; clone_size: NA; d_call: NA; v_call: TRBV6-6; cdr3_aa: CASSYSGDRYNEQFF; cdr3_nt: TGTGCCAGCAGTTACTCCGGAGACAGATACAATGAGCAGTTCTTC